Listed below are T cell receptor beta chains from one sample, sequenced in a study of control samples from healthy donors and cancer patients. Generated by immunoSEQ multiplex PCR, the TCRdb table keeps only in-frame clones and is missing some. This table has 210,000 or so clones, about 90% appearing once. The material sequenced was blood. The source of these receptors is a man in his thirties or forties in good health. Each CDR3 is given with its conserved first and last residue. A D gene is named only where the DNA matches it firmly. Clone size is stated in some rows and not others, as once, few, many or a class when expanded.

v_gene	abundance	j_gene	d_gene	len	CDR3nt	CDR3aa
TRBV7-9	few	TRBJ1-4	NA	14	TGTGCCAGCAGCTTAGGAGGGTTTGATGAAAAACTGTTTTTT	CASSLGGFDEKLFF
TRBV10-3	NA	TRBJ1-2	TRBD1	14	TGTGCCATCAGTGAGGGACAGGGGGCGAATGGCTACACCTTC	CAISEGQGANGYTF
TRBV9	NA	TRBJ1-6	NA	14	TGTGCCAGCAGCGTAGAAGGGGGTTATTCACCCCTCCACTTT	CASSVEGGYSPLHF
TRBV5-4	few	TRBJ2-7	NA	14	TGTGCCAGCAGCGCTGGAGGGCTTCCCTACGAGCAGTACTTC	CASSAGGLPYEQYF
TRBV6-1	NA	TRBJ2-3	TRBD2	17	TGTGCCAGCAGTGAAACCCGACTAGCGGGGGGCCCAGATACGCAGTATTTT	CASSETRLAGGPDTQYF
TRBV20-1	NA	TRBJ2-7	NA	15	TGCAGTGCTAGTCGGTGGGGAGCGGACCCCTACGAGCAGTACTTC	CSASRWGADPYEQYF
TRBV24-1	NA	TRBJ1-2	NA	12	TGTGCCACCAGTGATTTGAACAGGGGCTACACCTTC	CATSDLNRGYTF
TRBV9	NA	TRBJ1-3	NA	16	TGTGCCAGCAGCGCCCGAGAGACATCGGGAGGAAACACCATATATTTT	CASSARETSGGNTIYF
TRBV10-3	NA	TRBJ1-5	NA	13	TGTGCCATCAGTGATTATAGCAATCAGCCCCAGCATTTT	CAISDYSNQPQHF
TRBV27	NA	TRBJ2-7	NA	14	TGTGCCAGCAGTTTAATGGGGGCCGCCTACGAGCAGTACTTC	CASSLMGAAYEQYF
TRBV10-2	NA	TRBJ1-2	NA	10	TGCGCCAGCAGCGACTATGGCTACACCTTC	CASSDYGYTF
TRBV19	once	TRBJ2-2	NA	14	TGTGCCACTCAGGGGCTCCCAAAGTACGGGGAGCTGTTTTTT	CATQGLPKYGELFF
TRBV4-1	NA	TRBJ1-3	NA	15	TGCGCCAGCAGCCAAGGCTGGGTCTCTGGAAACACCATATATTTT	CASSQGWVSGNTIYF
TRBV6-5	NA	TRBJ1-2	TRBD1	14	TGTGCCAGCAGTTACGGACAGGGCTACTATGGCTACACCTTC	CASSYGQGYYGYTF
TRBV15	few	TRBJ1-2	NA	14	TGTGCCACCACCACTGGGGGGGCCATGAGGGGCTACACCTTC	CATTTGGAMRGYTF
TRBV6-5	NA	TRBJ1-6	NA	14	TGTGCCAGCGGAGAACAGGGATATAATTCACCCCTCCACTTT	CASGEQGYNSPLHF
TRBV6-5	NA	TRBJ2-7	NA	15	TGTGCCAGCAGTTATACGTGGGGGAGTAATAACGAGCAGTACTTC	CASSYTWGSNNEQYF
TRBV19	NA	TRBJ1-1	NA	16	TGTGCCAGTAGTATGATTAGGCGAACCCGGAACACTGAAGCTTTCTTT	CASSMIRRTRNTEAFF
TRBV19	NA	TRBJ1-2	NA	13	TGTGCCAGTAGTATGCGAGGGGAATATGGCTACACCTTC	CASSMRGEYGYTF
TRBV27	NA	TRBJ2-7	NA	13	TGTGCCAGCAGCGGGACCCTGAACTACGAGCAGTACTTC	CASSGTLNYEQYF
TRBV5-5	NA	TRBJ1-1	NA	13	TGTGCCAGCAGCTTAGATAGGGTCCCTGAAGCTTTCTTT	CASSLDRVPEAFF
TRBV14	NA	TRBJ2-1	TRBD1	16	TGTGCCAGCAGCTTTAACAGGGGTGGCCCCTACAATGAGCAGTTCTTC	CASSFNRGGPYNEQFF
TRBV12-3/TRBV12-4	NA	TRBJ1-1	NA	11	TGTGCCAGCAGTTTTAGGGCTGAAGCTTTCTTT	CASSFRAEAFF
TRBV10-2	once	TRBJ2-3	NA	11	TGCGCCAGCAGAGGGACCAGCACGCAGTATTTT	CASRGTSTQYF
TRBV14	NA	TRBJ1-2	NA	13	TGTGCCAGCAGTCGACAGACTAACTATGGCTACACCTTC	CASSRQTNYGYTF
TRBV24-1	NA	TRBJ2-3	NA	16	TGTGCCACCAGTGAGCTCGGGACATCTAGCACAGATACGCAGTATTTT	CATSELGTSSTDTQYF
TRBV10-3	NA	TRBJ2-3	TRBD1	13	TGTGCCACCGAGGACAGGGCCGGAGATACGCAGTATTTT	CATEDRAGDTQYF
TRBV27	NA	TRBJ1-2	NA	14	TGTGCCAGCAGTCCCCTGGGAGGGATCGATGGCTACACCTTC	CASSPLGGIDGYTF
TRBV23-1	NA	TRBJ2-3	TRBD2	18	TGCGCCAGCCGCGAGGCGTTGGAGGGGCTAGCGGGGTGCGATACGCAGTATTTT	CASREALEGLAGCDTQYF
TRBV10-2	NA	TRBJ1-2	NA	13	TGCGCCAGCAGTTTATCAGGGATGTATGGCTACACCTTC	CASSLSGMYGYTF
TRBV7-9	NA	TRBJ1-1	NA	13	TGTGCCAGCAGCTTAGCGCCCGGACGAGAAGCTTTCTTT	CASSLAPGREAFF
TRBV11-2	NA	TRBJ1-4	NA	15	TGTGCCAGCAGCCTAAACTCGCCCCGGGGTGAAAAACTGTTTTTT	CASSLNSPRGEKLFF
TRBV6-5	few	TRBJ1-4	NA	14	TGTGCCAGCAGATACCAGGGACTCAATGAAAAACTGTTTTTT	CASRYQGLNEKLFF
TRBV23-1	NA	TRBJ1-6	NA	15	TGCGCCAGCAGTCAAAATCTGGGTGACAATTCACCCCTCCACTTT	CASSQNLGDNSPLHF
TRBV3-1/TRBV3-2	NA	TRBJ1-2	NA	13	TGTGCCAGCAGCCTGACAGCTAACTATGGCTACACCTTC	CASSLTANYGYTF
TRBV7-9	NA	TRBJ2-7	TRBD2	12	TGTGCCAGCAGCTCGACTAGCTCCGAGCAGTACTTC	CASSSTSSEQYF
TRBV9	NA	TRBJ2-5	TRBD2	15	TGTGCCAGCAGCGTCGGGCGGGGGGCACAAGAGACCCAGTACTTC	CASSVGRGAQETQYF
TRBV2	NA	TRBJ1-6	NA	12	TGTGCCAGCAAACGGGACCGTTCACCCCTCCACTTT	CASKRDRSPLHF
TRBV4-1	few	TRBJ2-7	NA	12	TGCGCCAGCAGTCCCCTAGCCGGCGAGCAGTACTTC	CASSPLAGEQYF
TRBV11-3	NA	TRBJ2-6	NA	14	TGTGCCAGCAGCCGGAGCTCTGGGGCCAACGTCCTGACTTTC	CASSRSSGANVLTF
TRBV4-1	NA	TRBJ2-1	NA	12	TGCGCCAGCAGCCAAGATCCGGTTGAGCAGTTCTTC	CASSQDPVEQFF
TRBV5-4	NA	TRBJ1-6	NA	12	TGTGCCAGCAGCTTTTATAATTCACCCCTCCACTTT	CASSFYNSPLHF
TRBV2	NA	TRBJ2-1	TRBD2	16	TGTGCCAGCATAAAAAGCGGGGGTCCCCTCTACAATGAGCAGTTCTTC	CASIKSGGPLYNEQFF
TRBV30	NA	TRBJ2-3	TRBD2	15	TGTGCCTGGAGTGTAGGTAGCGGGGTTGCAGATACGCAGTATTTT	CAWSVGSGVADTQYF
TRBV4-1	NA	TRBJ1-1	NA	16	TGCGCCAGCAGCCAGGACCTAGGGCGGGTGAACACTGAAGCTTTCTTT	CASSQDLGRVNTEAFF
TRBV5-8	few	TRBJ1-1	TRBD1	13	TGTGCCAGCAGCCGGACAGGGTGGACTGAAGCTTTCTTT	CASSRTGWTEAFF
TRBV11-2	NA	TRBJ2-2	TRBD1	15	TGTGCCAGCAGCCGCGGGACAGGGGGCACCGGGGAGCTGTTTTTT	CASSRGTGGTGELFF
TRBV6-5	NA	TRBJ1-1	NA	14	TGTGCCAGCAGTAACCCTTTCGAGGGGCGGGAAGCTTTCTTT	CASSNPFEGREAFF
TRBV7-3	NA	TRBJ2-2	TRBD2	15	TGTGCCAGCAGCTTACAAGCGGGGCCCACCGGGGAGCTGTTTTTT	CASSLQAGPTGELFF
TRBV6-5	few	TRBJ1-1	NA	13	TGTGCCAGCAGACAGACAAAGAACACTGAAGCTTTCTTT	CASRQTKNTEAFF
TRBV7-6	NA	TRBJ1-1	TRBD1	16	TGTGCCAGCAGCTTACGGGCAGGGGGCGCCGACACTGAAGCTTTCTTT	CASSLRAGGADTEAFF
TRBV7-9	NA	TRBJ2-7	NA	13	TGTGCCAGCAGCTTAAGGATCGACTACGAGCAGTACTTC	CASSLRIDYEQYF
TRBV12-1	NA	TRBJ1-5	NA	17	TGTGCCAGCAGCTCCCGGACAGGGAACGGGTTCAATCAGCCCCAGCATTTT	CASSSRTGNGFNQPQHF
TRBV18	few	TRBJ1-2	NA	13	TGTGCCAGCTCACCACCCCCCCGAAATGGCTACACCTTC	CASSPPPRNGYTF
TRBV13	NA	TRBJ2-7	NA	13	TGTGCCAGCAGCTCCGGACAGACCTACGAGCAGTACTTC	CASSSGQTYEQYF
TRBV6-2/TRBV6-3	NA	TRBJ2-4	NA	14	TGTGCCAGCAACCCTAGCGAAGCCAAAAACATTCAGTACTTC	CASNPSEAKNIQYF
TRBV19	once	TRBJ2-6	NA	15	TGTGCCAGTAGGCTAGACGAGGCTGGGGCCAACGTCCTGACTTTC	CASRLDEAGANVLTF
TRBV30	NA	TRBJ1-4	NA	16	TGTGCCTGGAGTGTTGGCTCCCGAGGGGGTAATGAAAAACTGTTTTTT	CAWSVGSRGGNEKLFF
TRBV18	NA	TRBJ1-1	NA	16	TGTGCCAGCTCACCGACGGCCAGCCCTAGGGACACTGAAGCTTTCTTT	CASSPTASPRDTEAFF
TRBV3-1/TRBV3-2	once	TRBJ2-6	TRBD1	18	TGTGCCAGCAGCCCCTACAGGGGTACTGTTTCTGGGGCCAACGTCCTGACTTTC	CASSPYRGTVSGANVLTF